This T cell receptor beta chain was profiled in a study of T cells in Graves' hyperthyroidism and ophthalmopathy. Study-level background: At the time of initial diagnosis and before any treatment, peripheral blood was collected.

In germline, CDR1 is MNHEY, CDR2 SMNVEV (reference sequence). V lost 6 bases to trimming and J lost 5 bases, with 19 bases between them. This CDR3 is built from 15 residues. RNA transcripts gave rise to amplified TCR beta CDR3 regions. The HTBI primer set was used in a first-round RT-PCR of the TCR CDR3. TCRdb passed the multiplex PCR reads through MiXCR, listing each CDR3 protein once. The sample has more than 500,000 distinct CDR3 sequences, 15% to 20% seen once; the top ten hold 3.8%. The sequencing input was blood. The chain joins TRBV27 to TRBJ2-5, with TRBD1 as a possible D gene (6 bases). This clonotype originated in a woman in her twenties or thirties with Graves' hyperthyroidism. CDR3 protein: CASSPWDNKGETQYF. Here the CDR3 DNA reads TGTGCCAGCAGCCCTTGGGACAACAAAGGGGAGACCCAGTACTTC.